These 24 T cell receptor beta chains came from one sample sequenced in a study of T cell repertoires in aging, cancer and after chemotherapy. Multiplex touch-down PCR with TRB-A/B primers amplified rearranged V-D-J TRB sequences. TCRdb re-derived calls from the multiplex PCR reads in MiXCR, one entry per CDR3 protein. The sample carries fewer than 4,500 distinct CDR3 sequences, roughly 40% recorded once. Peripheral blood genomic DNA, not sorted cells or RNA, was the template. Sequenced material: blood. These receptors were obtained from a human donor with a solid tumor.

The rearrangement links TRBV4-3 to TRBJ2-6; tentative D call: TRBD2 (6 bases). The CDR3 spans 16 residues. Per germline, CDR1 LGHNA and CDR2 YSLEER. V was shortened by 1 base and J by 0 bases, with 7 bases between the two germline ends. The CDR3 reads CASSQGGDSGANVLTF. The CDR3 DNA reads as TGCGCCAGCAGCCAAGGCGGGGACTCTGGGGCCAACGTCCTGACTTTC.

This clonotype was seen more than once but under ten times. The chain joins TRBV5-4 to TRBJ1-2, with D perhaps TRBD1 (6 bases). Deletions cut 2 bases from V and 6 bases from J, with 14 bases between. The germline V gene has CDR1 SGHNT and CDR2 YYREEE (reference sequence). The CDR3 contains 14 residues. As DNA, the CDR3 is TGTGCCAGCAGCTTTGGGGGGCGCACGGATGGCTACACCTTC. It yields the protein CASSFGGRTDGYTF.

The CDR3 bases are TGTGCCAGCAGTTTTGGGACAGGGGGTTTCCGGACTAATGAAAAACTGTTTTTT. Translated, it gives CASSFGTGGFRTNEKLFF. The rearrangement joins TRBV12-3 or TRBV12-4 to TRBJ1-4; 11 nucleotides align to TRBD1. The ends lost 3 bases at V and 2 bases at J; junction bases unmatched: 8. This CDR3 has 18 residues.

The chain uses TRBV7-3 and TRBJ2-3, with TRBD2 matching over 13 bases. V lost 5 bases to trimming and J lost 0 bases; unmatched junction nucleotides: 2. This CDR3 spans 16 amino acids. Germline CDR1 and CDR2: SGHTA and FQGTGA. In DNA form, the CDR3 reads TGTGCCAGCAGCCGACTAGCGGGGGGTAGCACAGATACGCAGTATTTT. This codes for CASSRLAGGSTDTQYF.

This clonotype turned up a few times. The CDR3 DNA reads as TGCGCCAGCAGCCAAGACCCCAACTATGGCTACACCTTC. Translating gives CASSQDPNYGYTF. The rearrangement joins TRBV5-1 to TRBJ1-2; no definite D call. CDR3 length equals 13 residues. Between the trimmed V and J ends, which lost 4 bases and 2 bases, there was a span of 9 bases. Germline CDR1 is SGHRS and CDR2 is YFSETQ.

The chain has TRBV14 and TRBJ1-2; D unclear. The CDR3 contains 13 residues. With 5 bases removed from V and 7 bases from J, the gap between germline ends came to 14 bases. From germline, CDR1 is SGHDN and CDR2 FVKESK. This CDR3 is CASSDTVRGGYTF. In DNA, the CDR3 is TGTGCCAGCAGCGACACGGTCAGAGGTGGCTACACCTTC. The full variable domain, completed using reference TRBV14 and TRBJ1-2, is EAGVTQFPSHSVIEKGQTVTLRCDPISGHDNLYWYRRVMGKEIKFLLHFVKESKQDESGMPNNRFLAERTGGTYSTLKVQPAELEDSGVYFCASSDTVRGGYTFGSGTRLTVV.

CDR3 DNA: TGTGCCAGCAGCAGAGGACAGGGAGGGACTGAAGCTTTCTTT. Translating it yields CASSRGQGGTEAFF. The V and J genes are TRBV5-4 and TRBJ1-1; 8 bases agree with TRBD1. Germline V lookup: CDR1 SGHNT, CDR2 YYREEE (reference sequence). The CDR3 totals 14 residues. The V and J ends lost 4 bases and 5 bases, in that order; junction bases with no gene match: 7. Full variable domain (rest looked up from reference TRBV5-4 and TRBJ1-1): ETGVTQSPTHLIKTRGQQVTLRCSSQSGHNTVSWYQQALGQGPQFIFQYYREEENGRGNFPPRFSGLQFPNYSSELNVNALELDDSALYLCASSRGQGGTEAFFGQGTRLTVV.

This clonotype has only a few counts. V and J are TRBV5-1 and TRBJ1-3, with D maybe TRBD1 (5 bases). Germline-derived CDR1 and CDR2 are SGHRS and YFSETQ. V lost 1 base, J lost 3 bases, and 14 bases lay in between. The CDR3 is 16 residues long. The CDR3 region has the DNA TGCGCCAGCAGCTTGAATGGCAGGGAATATGGAAACACCATATATTTT. This gives the protein CASSLNGREYGNTIYF.

This clonotype appeared a few times. The chain is built from TRBV7-9 and TRBJ2-4; perhaps TRBD1 as D (6 bases). With 5 bases removed from V and 0 bases from J, the gap between germline ends came to 11 bases. CDR1 SEHNR and CDR2 FQNEAQ come from the germline V gene (reference sequence). The CDR3 extends over 15 amino acids. CDR3 protein: CASSTGQLAKNIQYF. Here the CDR3 DNA reads TGTGCCAGCAGCACTGGACAGCTAGCCAAAAACATTCAGTACTTC.

The CDR3 loop reads CASSPGLAGASRTDTQYF. The CDR3 DNA sequence: TGTGCCAGCAGCCCGGGACTAGCGGGGGCGAGTCGCACAGATACGCAGTATTTT. The chain has TRBV11-2 and TRBJ2-3, with 14 bases that match TRBD2. V trimming: 5 bases; J trimming: 1 base; junction bases outside the gene matches: 8. CDR3 length equals 18 residues. The germline CDR1 and CDR2 sequences are SGHAT and FQNNGV.

The chain has TRBV27 and TRBJ2-2; TRBD2 aligns across 9 bases. The junction had 14 bases not matched to a gene; V was cut back by 0 bases and J by 6 bases. The germline gives CDR1 MNHEY, CDR2 SMNVEV (reference sequence). This CDR3 spans 19 amino acids. Written as DNA, the CDR3 is TGTGCCAGCAGTTTATCCGGGCTAGCGGGACGGCGCATCCCCGGGGAGCTGTTTTTT. It encodes CASSLSGLAGRRIPGELFF.

The chain links TRBV6-1 to TRBJ2-7; 11 bases line up with TRBD1. CDR3 length: 16 residues. CDR1 is MNHNS, CDR2 SASEGT, per germline. The trim removed 6 bases at V and 5 bases at J, leaving 12 bases unmatched. CDR3 DNA: TGTGCCAGCAGCGACCGATACGGGACAGGGGGGGACGAGCAGTACTTC. Its translation is CASSDRYGTGGDEQYF.

V and J are TRBV7-9 and TRBJ2-7; D might be TRBD1 or TRBD2, each matching 5 bases. This CDR3 contains 14 residues. The V end lost 5 bases, the J end lost 7 bases, and 18 bases lay between the germline ends. CDR1 SEHNR and CDR2 FQNEAQ come from the germline V gene (reference sequence). This chain's CDR3 is CASSPRDSRREQYF. CDR3 coding DNA: TGTGCCAGCAGCCCACGTGACAGTAGGAGGGAGCAGTACTTC.

This sequence joins TRBV19 and TRBJ2-7; TRBD1 matches 8 bases. The germline V gene has CDR1 LNHDA and CDR2 SQIVND (reference sequence). The CDR3 loop spans 15 amino acids. Trimming took 8 bases from V and 3 from J; bases not matched to a gene: 12. This CDR3 reads CASRFKDRVLYEQYF. CDR3 coding DNA: TGTGCCAGTCGATTCAAGGACAGGGTTCTCTACGAGCAGTACTTC.

This clonotype was seen a few times. The gene calls are TRBV18 and TRBJ2-6, with no clear D. V was trimmed by 0 bases and J by 2 bases, leaving 2 bases between them. Germline loops: CDR1 KGHSH, CDR2 LQKENI. This CDR3 spans 14 amino acids. CDR3 region: CASSPPAGANVLTF. The CDR3 DNA sequence: TGTGCCAGCTCACCACCGGCTGGGGCCAACGTCCTGACTTTC.

This clonotype occurred once. This sequence joins TRBV18 and TRBJ1-4, with 7 positions matching TRBD1. V was clipped by 3 bases and J by 2 bases; unmatched bases: 18. Germline-derived CDR1 and CDR2 are KGHSH and LQKENI. The CDR3 extends over 20 amino acids. The CDR3 here is CASSPTRQGQARTTNEKLFF. The DNA of the CDR3 is TGTGCCAGCTCACCCACTAGACAGGGCCAGGCGAGGACGACTAATGAAAAACTGTTTTTT.

This clonotype was picked up a small number of times. The CDR3 DNA reads TGTGCCAGTAGTCGGGAGAGGAGCAATCAGCCCCAGCATTTT. Protein: CASSRERSNQPQHF. V usage is TRBV19 and J usage is TRBJ1-5; D is uncertain. This CDR3 contains 14 residues. V dropped 5 bases and J dropped 1 base, with 9 bases sitting between them. CDR1 and CDR2 from the germline V gene are LNHDA and SQIVND (reference sequence).

The J gene is TRBJ2-1, the V gene TRBV5-1, with 7 bases matching TRBD1. CDR3 length equals 13 residues. V was pared by 2 bases and J by 9 bases, with 5 bases of the junction left unmatched. Germline V lookup: CDR1 SGHRS, CDR2 YFSETQ. In DNA form, the CDR3 reads TGCGCCAGCAGCTTACTAGGGGGCAGTGAGCAGTTCTTC. Residues: CASSLLGGSEQFF.

The chain employs TRBV6-1 and TRBJ2-1; D is possibly TRBD2 (5 bases). Germline lookup yields CDR1 MNHNS and CDR2 SASEGT. CDR3 size: 15 residues. Trimming shortened V by 3 bases and J by 6 bases, and 15 bases separated the two germline ends. The CDR3 region has the DNA TGTGCCAGCAGTGAGAGAGGGAGTAACCCCAATGAGCAGTTCTTC. Translated: CASSERGSNPNEQFF.

The chain carries TRBV7-4 and TRBJ2-3, with 7 positions matching TRBD1. J was trimmed by 0 bases and V by 1 base; bases with no gene match: 1. Germline assignment: CDR1 SGHVT and CDR2 SQSDAQ. The CDR3 sequence is 15 residues long. The CDR3 nucleotides read TGTGCCAGCAGCTTAGGGACAGGTAGCACAGATACGCAGTATTTT. Its translation is CASSLGTGSTDTQYF.

This chain connects TRBV20-1 to TRBJ2-3, with 12 nucleotides matching TRBD2. The CDR3 is made up of 15 amino acids. Germline V gene lookup returns CDR1 DFQATT and CDR2 SNEGSKA (reference sequence). Trimming at V came to 0 bases and at J to 6 bases, leaving 4 bases not matched to a gene. CDR3 sequence (DNA): TGCAGTGCTAGAGATCCACTAGCGGGAGGTGATACGCAGTATTTT. Translation gives CSARDPLAGGDTQYF.

V gene TRBV20-1 combines with J gene TRBJ2-3, with 9 bases identical to TRBD2. The CDR3 has 19 residues. Germline V CDR1 and CDR2: DFQATT, SNEGSKA (reference sequence). Losses at the gene ends were 6 bases for V and 0 bases for J; bases not matched to a gene: 19. The CDR3 protein is CSAPRVLAGGRRSTDTQYF. The CDR3 nucleotides are TGCAGTGCCCCTCGGGTCCTGGCGGGAGGGCGACGTAGCACAGATACGCAGTATTTT.

Only a few counts were recorded for this clonotype. This chain connects TRBV6-2 or TRBV6-3 to TRBJ1-1; D unresolved. V was pared by 2 bases and J by 1 base, with 8 bases between. Germline-derived CDR1 and CDR2 are MNHEY and SVGEGT. This CDR3 is 14 amino acids long. The CDR3 DNA reads TGTGCCAGCAGTTACGTTAGGGAGAACACTGAAGCTTTCTTT. Its translation: CASSYVRENTEAFF.

This sequence joins TRBV7-2 and TRBJ1-1; 9 nucleotides match TRBD1. J lost 5 bases, V lost 2 bases, and 9 bases had no gene match. The CDR3 spans 16 residues. The germline V gene has CDR1 SGHTA and CDR2 FQGNSA. CDR3 loop: CASSLSKTGGNTEAFF. The CDR3 coding sequence is TGTGCCAGCAGCTTAAGCAAAACAGGGGGCAATACTGAAGCTTTCTTT.